The 20 T cell receptor beta chains below come from one sample, sequenced in a study of CD8+ T cells in alopecia areata. Treatment noted: oral pan-JAK inhibitor, 5-10 mg twice daily. Extraction and reverse transcription of RNA yielded cDNA as the sequencing template. Data came from immunoSEQ multiplex PCR; TCRdb stores just in-frame clones and leaves some out. The sample lists 150,000 to 200,000 clones; less than 75% were seen once. Sequenced here: CD4+ T cells sorted from blood, sampled between weeks 55 and 65, from a patient treated with tofacitinib. The source of these receptors is a human donor with alopecia areata.

This clone has more than one count but fewer than ten. Sequence at one end of the junction differs from germline and may be a read error. The chain recombines TRBV15 with TRBJ2-7; D unclear. Per the germline V gene, CDR1 is LNHNV and CDR2 is YYDKDF (reference sequence). This CDR3 has 13 residues. CDR3 in DNA: TGTGCCACCAGCAGAGATGTGGCCTACGGGCAGTACTTC. It encodes CATSRDVAYGQYF. The variable domain in full, with the rest retrieved from reference TRBV15 and TRBJ2-7, is DAMVIQNPRYQVTQFGKPVTLSCSQTLNHNVMYWYQQKSSQAPKLLFHYYDKDFNNEADTPDNFQSRRPNTSFCFLDIRSPGLGDTAMYLCATSRDVAYGQYFGPGTRLTVT.

Here the CDR3 reads CASRPGTNYGYTF. CDR3 coding DNA: TGTGCCAGCAGACCAGGGACTAACTATGGCTACACCTTC. V gene TRBV7-6 combines with J gene TRBJ1-2, with a possible D match to TRBD1 (5 bases). Germline V gene lookup returns CDR1 SGHVS and CDR2 FNYEAQ. The V gene lost 6 bases and the J gene lost 0 bases, with 8 bases spanning the gap. The CDR3 covers 13 residues.

The V and J genes are TRBV14 and TRBJ2-3; D may be TRBD2 (5 bases). The CDR3 totals 13 residues. Trimming stripped 1 base from V and 8 bases from J, with 10 bases between. Germline V gives CDR1 SGHDN, CDR2 FVKESK. The CDR3 sequence: CASSQAGSGTQYF. The CDR3 DNA reads TGTGCCAGCAGCCAAGCGGGGTCCGGTACGCAGTATTTT.

This clone was seen more than once but under ten times. The V call is TRBV7-2, the J call TRBJ1-2; perhaps TRBD1 as D (6 bases). The CDR3 length is 13 residues. The germline CDR1 and CDR2 sequences are SGHTA and FQGNSA. Trimming shortened V by 1 base and J by 8 bases, and 11 bases separated the two germline ends. CDR3 DNA: TGTGCCAGCAGCTTAGGCAGGGGTGAAGGCTACACCTTC. This encodes CASSLGRGEGYTF.

This chain's CDR3 is CASSLHGRWETQYF. The CDR3 region has the DNA TGTGCCAGCAGCTTACACGGTAGATGGGAGACCCAGTACTTC. The V gene is TRBV7-2, the J gene TRBJ2-5; D is unclear. This CDR3 contains 14 residues. The V gene's germline CDR1 is SGHTA and CDR2 FQGNSA. V lost 2 bases, J lost 5 bases, and 12 bases lay in between. Combining the CDR3 with reference TRBV7-2 and TRBJ2-5 gives the whole variable domain GAGVSQSPSNKVTEKGKDVELRCDPISGHTALYWYRQSLGQGLEFLIYFQGNSAPDKSGLPSDRFSAERTGGSVSTLTIQRTQQEDSAVYLCASSLHGRWETQYFGPGTRLLVL.

This chain uses TRBV5-6 with TRBJ1-1; perhaps TRBD1 as D (6 bases). From germline, CDR1 is SGHDT and CDR2 YYEEEE. The CDR3 consists of 15 residues. Deletions cut 2 bases from V and 2 bases from J, with 13 bases between. Here the CDR3 DNA reads TGTGCCAGCAGCTTCCAGGGGACGGTAAACACTGAAGCTTTCTTT. Protein: CASSFQGTVNTEAFF.

A remark on this clone: Relative to the germline gene, one junction end is altered; a read error may explain this. This chain links TRBV2 with TRBJ1-1, with D uncertain. The CDR3 has 13 amino acids. The germline gives CDR1 SNHLY, CDR2 FYNNEI. The CDR3 region is CASREDWNTEAFF. The CDR3 coding sequence is TGTGCCAGCAGGGAAGACTGGAACACTGAAGCTTTCTTT.

The V gene is TRBV30, the J gene TRBJ1-1; 7 bases are a match to TRBD1. Trimming took 6 bases from V and 7 from J; bases not matched to a gene: 5. Germline CDR1 reads GTSNPN; CDR2 reads SVGIG (reference sequence). The CDR3 consists of 11 residues. The CDR3 coding sequence is TGTGCCTGCCAACAGGGGAATGAAGCTTTCTTT. Translating it yields CACQQGNEAFF.

The V and J genes are TRBV7-3 and TRBJ2-2; TRBD2 matches at 7 bases. V lost 6 bases, J lost 2 bases, and 9 bases stayed unmatched. The CDR3 runs 16 residues. The germline gives CDR1 SGHTA, CDR2 FQGTGA. The chain's CDR3 is CASSPTKRGNTGELFF. For the CDR3, the DNA is TGTGCCAGCAGTCCAACAAAGCGGGGCAACACCGGGGAGCTGTTTTTT. Full variable domain (outside the CDR3, taken from reference TRBV7-3 and TRBJ2-2): GAGVSQTPSNKVTEKGKYVELRCDPISGHTALYWYRQSLGQGPEFLIYFQGTGAADDSGLPNDRFFAVRPEGSVSTLKIQRTERGDSAVYLCASSPTKRGNTGELFFGEGSRLTVL.

In its sample, this clone was seen a few times. This sequence joins TRBV29-1 and TRBJ2-2; perhaps TRBD2 as D (6 bases). From germline, CDR1 is SQVTM and CDR2 ANQGSEA. The V and J ends lost 6 bases and 5 bases respectively, with 22 bases between them. CDR3 length: 16 amino acids. The CDR3 loop is CSVTRPTRKGTGELFF. The CDR3 DNA reads TGCAGCGTCACAAGACCGACTAGAAAGGGGACCGGGGAGCTGTTTTTT.

The chain employs TRBV7-2 and TRBJ1-5, with D maybe TRBD1 (6 bases). V lost 1 base and J 7 bases, leaving 8 bases between the germline ends. This CDR3 contains 13 residues. CDR1 and CDR2 from the germline V gene are SGHTA and FQGNSA. The CDR3 DNA follows: TGTGCCAGCAGCTTAGAGGGGGTACAGCCCCAGCATTTT. Residues: CASSLEGVQPQHF.

This clone came up a few times. The rearrangement joins TRBV29-1 to TRBJ2-3, with D tentatively TRBD2 (8 bases). V dropped 7 bases and J dropped 0 bases, with 20 bases sitting between them. Germline lookup yields CDR1 SQVTM and CDR2 ANQGSEA. There are 16 residues in the CDR3. Here the CDR3 DNA reads TGCAGCGCCAGGGGGGCTCTAGCGGGCAGCACAGATACGCAGTATTTT. Protein product: CSARGALAGSTDTQYF.

V is TRBV29-1 and J is TRBJ2-2; 8 bases align to TRBD1. The V gene end was trimmed by 3 bases and the J gene end by 5 bases; junction bases not matched to a gene: 2. The CDR3 contains 13 residues. The germline CDR1 and CDR2 sequences are SQVTM and ANQGSEA. The chain's CDR3 is CSVDRGRTGELFF. DNA for the CDR3: TGCAGCGTTGACAGGGGGCGGACCGGGGAGCTGTTTTTT.

The chain is built from TRBV29-1 and TRBJ1-4; possibly TRBD1 for D (6 bases). The CDR3 loop spans 13 amino acids. The germline V gene has CDR1 SQVTM and CDR2 ANQGSEA. Trimming removed 3 bases at V and 4 bases at J, with 9 bases between. CDR3 residues: CSVEDSVNEKLFF. The DNA of the CDR3 is TGCAGCGTTGAGGACAGCGTTAATGAAAAACTGTTTTTT.

The J gene is TRBJ2-5, the V gene TRBV7-2, with D perhaps TRBD1 (6 bases). Per germline, CDR1 SGHTA and CDR2 FQGNSA. This CDR3 has 13 amino acids. V was clipped by 1 base and J by 4 bases, with 7 bases between them. CDR3 sequence reads: CASSLGTVETQYF. CDR3 DNA: TGTGCCAGCAGCTTAGGGACAGTAGAGACCCAGTACTTC.

The V gene is TRBV7-8, the J gene TRBJ2-3; TRBD1 aligns across 7 bases. The CDR3 is made up of 18 amino acids. The germline V gene encodes CDR1 SGHVS and CDR2 FQNEAQ. The trim removed 1 base at V and 1 base at J, leaving 11 bases unmatched. The CDR3 sequence is CASSLGAAVRGRTDTQYF. The DNA for the CDR3 is TGTGCCAGCAGCTTAGGAGCAGCCGTTAGGGGGCGCACAGATACGCAGTATTTT.

The V and J genes are TRBV2 and TRBJ1-5; 12 nucleotides line up with TRBD1. The CDR3 runs 15 residues. V shed 5 bases, J shed 6 bases, and the junction held 5 bases outside the gene matches. Germline V lookup: CDR1 SNHLY, CDR2 FYNNEI. The CDR3, as DNA: TGTGCCAGCAGTCGAGGGACAGGGGGCGGTCAGCCCCAGCATTTT. Encoded protein: CASSRGTGGGQPQHF.

This sequence joins TRBV7-2 and TRBJ2-3; D remains unclear. Germline CDR1 reads SGHTA; CDR2 reads FQGNSA. The CDR3 has 14 amino acids. V was cut by 5 bases and J by 2 bases, with 11 bases left in between. The CDR3 is CASSPPANTDTQYF. The CDR3 bases are TGTGCCAGCAGCCCGCCTGCGAACACAGATACGCAGTATTTT.

This CDR3 is CASSSTGRSGYGYTF. Written as DNA, the CDR3 is TGTGCCAGCAGCTCGACAGGGCGGTCCGGCTATGGCTACACCTTC. The chain carries TRBV7-8 and TRBJ1-2, with TRBD1 identical over 7 bases. V shed 4 bases, J shed 4 bases, and the junction held 9 bases outside the gene matches. The CDR3 consists of 15 residues. Germline CDR1 SGHVS, CDR2 FQNEAQ.

In this sample, this clone turned up once. The chain combines TRBV6-6 with TRBJ2-7; D remains unclear. The CDR3 is 12 amino acids. Germline CDR1 and CDR2: MNHNY and SVGAGI (reference sequence). With 6 bases removed from V and 4 bases from J, the gap between germline ends came to 10 bases. This CDR3 is CASRQSMYEQYF. The CDR3 coding sequence is TGTGCCAGCAGACAAAGCATGTACGAGCAGTACTTC.